This is a list of T cell receptor beta chains from one sample in a study of OX40 agonist ivuxolimab in advanced cancers. The data were produced by immunoSEQ multiplex PCR, yet TCRdb's version contains in-frame clones alone and is incomplete. This sample has about 50,000 clones, with 85% to 90% found just once. Here the sequenced sample was CD4+ or CD8+ T cells sorted from blood, taken in a trial of the OX40 agonist ivuxolimab. The source is an adult with an advanced solid tumor such as melanoma, head and neck, liver or kidney cancer. CDR3s include the opening cysteine and the closing phenylalanine or tryptophan. The size entry is marked missing in some rows and otherwise reads once, few, many or a size class.

>TRBV6-1|once
CASSKTGTGVDEQFF
>TRBV7-7|.
CASSLGLAGNEQFF
>TRBV27|.
CASQAAGSSYEQYF
>TRBV19|.
CAISDYGGSTDTQYF
>TRBV25-1|.
CASTHWGGNGELFF
>TRBV6-5|.
CASNGQGANTEAFF
>TRBV5-1|.
CASRNSGTGVRAGANVLTF
>TRBV7-2|.
CASSPAGLRNEKLFF
>TRBV11-3|once
CASKSSLSTDTQYF
>TRBV27|.
CASSPRDRGLSNTEAFF
>TRBV2|.
CASSAPRRDLGNTIYF
>TRBV6-5|.
CASSRNTGELFF
>TRBV11-1|.
CASSFKSITGSYEQYF
>TRBV11-2|.
CASQRGEAYEQYF
>TRBV7-9|.
CASSTWGGANQETQYF
>TRBV7-9|.
CASSLGIGEQYF
>TRBV18|.
CASSTLTLTGGFSEAFF
>TRBV11-2|.
CASTNSGSMDTQYF
>TRBV28|.
CASRPGTNPNEKLFF
>TRBV2|.
CASKPVPDLTYEQYF
>TRBV5-6|.
CASSFSGPGEQYF
>TRBV7-2|.
CASSLPGQSGYGYTF
>TRBV11-2|.
CASSPGVGGLLSYEQYF
>TRBV19|few
CASSGQDGYNEQFF
>TRBV6-4|.
CASSDTGAITDTQYF
>TRBV18|.
CASSLGQIRDTEAFF
>TRBV9|.
CASSVGTNSYNEQFF
>TRBV4-1|.
CASSTIPGANVLTF
>TRBV5-4|.
CASSPGRGMKETQYF
>TRBV6-1|.
CASSEKQVGASTRREQYF
>TRBV7-9|.
CASSLVTGLDYEQYF
>TRBV15|.
CATSRKQGAEQYF
>TRBV6-1|.
CASKQETMNTEAFF
>TRBV28|.
CASSRGPRGNEQFF
>TRBV27|.
CASSLVSSTNEQFF
>TRBV15|.
CATSSSGTGFWGYTF